Presented here are 10 T cell receptor beta chains from one specimen sequenced in a study of response to subunit inactivated influenza vaccine (dated by TCRdb to the late 2010s). Libraries were made using RT-PCR. The reads were generated on an Illumina HiSeq 2500. TCRdb handled the public reads itself, with Q25 trimming in fastp and clone calling in MiXCR, and kept productive beta chains. Each entry merges the rows of one CDR3 protein and shows their most common DNA and genes. This sample gives about 480,000 distinct CDR3 sequences in total; 13% of them show up just once. Around 13% of the sample rests with the top ten. The time point label on this specimen signifies: 40 to 45 days after influenza vaccine administration. Source: PBMCs from blood, taken 35 to 45 days after vaccination. The receptors originated from a man in his fifties who received an inactivated influenza vaccine. Donor details come from another sample of the same person, matched by shared clones.

The chain links TRBV5-4 to TRBJ2-2; no definite D call. The CDR3 spans 14 residues. Deletions cut 9 bases from V and 3 bases from J, with 15 bases between. Germline CDR1 is SGHNT and CDR2 is YYREEE (reference sequence). CDR3 amino acids: CAIGRGADTGELFF. CDR3 in DNA: TGTGCCATCGGCCGTGGCGCAGACACCGGGGAGCTGTTTTTT.

This clonotype occurred a few times. The genes are TRBV7-9 and TRBJ2-5, with unresolved D. CDR1 and CDR2 (germline): SEHNR, FQNEAQ (reference sequence). Trimming stripped 3 bases from V and 0 bases from J, with 11 bases between. The CDR3 runs 15 residues. CDR3 protein: CASSLLGIDQETQYF. Written as DNA, the CDR3 is TGTGCCAGCAGCTTGCTAGGGATCGACCAAGAGACCCAGTACTTC. Full variable domain (missing parts from reference TRBV7-9 and TRBJ2-5): DTGVSQNPRHKITKRGQNVTFRCDPISEHNRLYWYRQTLGQGPEFLTYFQNEAQLEKSRLLSDRFSAERPKGSFSTLEIQRTEQGDSAMYLCASSLLGIDQETQYFGPGTRLLVL.

This clonotype was picked up a small number of times. The chain employs TRBV15 and TRBJ1-5; D remains unclear. V lost 1 base and J lost 9, with 10 bases in between. This CDR3 is 13 amino acids long. The germline V gene encodes CDR1 LNHNV and CDR2 YYDKDF (reference sequence). The CDR3 reads CATSRGSLRPQHF. The CDR3 DNA reads as TGTGCCACCAGCAGAGGTTCTTTAAGGCCCCAGCATTTT.

In this sample, this clonotype turned up once. The rearrangement uses TRBV28 and TRBJ2-1, with 9 bases lining up with TRBD1. Trimming at V came to 3 bases and at J to 7 bases, leaving 4 bases not matched to a gene. The CDR3 totals 14 residues. CDR1 is MDHEN and CDR2 is SYDVKM in the germline V gene. This CDR3 is CASSLNRGPNEQFF. The CDR3 DNA reads TGTGCCAGCAGTTTGAACAGGGGGCCGAATGAGCAGTTCTTC.

Note on this clonotype: This may be a read error, as it is one base from a much larger clone. The chain is built from TRBV12-3 or TRBV12-4 and TRBJ2-7; 8 nucleotides align to TRBD2. V dropped 8 bases and J dropped 3; count of bases not matched to a gene: 9. The CDR3 is 14 residues long. Here the CDR3 reads CASWDTSGYYEQYF. DNA for the CDR3: TGTGCCAGCTGGGACACTAGCGGATACTACGAGCAGTACTTC.

The sample holds a few counts of this clonotype. The V and J genes are TRBV7-2 and TRBJ2-1; the D gene could be TRBD1 or TRBD2 (5 bases each). The V end lost 4 bases, the J end lost 4 bases, and 14 bases lay between the germline ends. The V gene's germline CDR1 is SGHTA and CDR2 FQGNSA. CDR3 size: 15 residues. CDR3 region: CASSSTGTEYNEQFF. In DNA, the CDR3 is TGTGCCAGCAGCTCCACCGGGACCGAGTACAATGAGCAGTTCTTC.

This chain connects TRBV6-5 to TRBJ1-1; D perhaps matches TRBD1 (6 bases). The V and J ends lost 2 bases and 1 base respectively, with 11 bases between them. The CDR3 runs to 15 residues. Germline V gene sequence: CDR1 MNHEY, CDR2 SVGAGI. The CDR3: CASSYVRGPNTEAFF. CDR3 in DNA: TGTGCCAGCAGTTACGTCAGGGGCCCGAACACTGAAGCTTTCTTT.

The chain combines TRBV9 with TRBJ2-3; the match to TRBD2 covers 7 bases. This CDR3 is built from 15 residues. Germline V gene lookup returns CDR1 SGDLS and CDR2 YYNGEE. V shed 7 bases and J 0 bases; nucleotides not matched to a gene: 8. The CDR3 is CASGDLAASTDTQYF. The CDR3 coding sequence is TGTGCCAGCGGGGACCTAGCGGCTAGCACAGATACGCAGTATTTT.

A few counts support this clonotype. The chain joins TRBV10-1 to TRBJ2-7; tentatively, D is TRBD2 (6 bases). V was shortened by 2 bases and J by 1 base, with 21 bases between the two germline ends. The germline V gene encodes CDR1 WNHNN and CDR2 SYGVQD (reference sequence). The CDR3 contains 18 residues. The CDR3 here is CASSEMGDSDRLSYEQYF. In DNA, the CDR3 is TGCGCCAGCAGTGAGATGGGGGACTCCGATCGATTGTCCTACGAGCAGTACTTC.

The gene calls are TRBV20-1 and TRBJ2-1; D is unclear. The germline V and J ends were trimmed by 3 bases and 2 bases, with 11 bases remaining between them. Germline V lookup: CDR1 DFQATT, CDR2 SNEGSKA (reference sequence). There are 14 residues in the CDR3. The CDR3 DNA reads TGCAGTGCTAGCGAGGTGAGGCCCTACAATGAGCAGTTCTTC. This codes for CSASEVRPYNEQFF.